Listed below are T cell receptor beta chains from one sample, sequenced in a study of T cells after somatic rescue of genetic block. Produced via immunoSEQ multiplex PCR; TCRdb's table is partial and in-frame only. Of around 100,000 clones listed, just over 90% are singletons. Sample: peripheral blood mononuclear cells (PBMCs). These TCRs come from a woman aged 18-29 years. The CDR3 runs from the conserved cysteine through the conserved F or W. A D gene is named only where the DNA matches it firmly. Not all rows give a size; the values are once, few, many and, for expanded clones, a class.

>.|TRBV5-6|TRBJ1-4|.
CASSPFQAQNEKLFF
TGTGCCAGCAGCCCGTTTCAAGCACAAAATGAAAAACTGTTTTTT
>.|TRBV7-2|TRBJ1-1|TRBD1
CASSTYLQGAAEAFF
TGTGCCAGCAGCACGTACTTACAGGGGGCGGCTGAAGCTTTCTTT
>.|TRBV28|TRBJ2-7|.
CASSYSLTYEQYF
TGTGCCAGCAGTTATTCGCTGACCTACGAGCAGTACTTC
>.|TRBV18|TRBJ2-1|.
CASSPGRDTSYNEQFF
TGTGCCAGCTCACCAGGACGGGACACCTCCTACAATGAGCAGTTCTTC
>.|TRBV7-9|TRBJ2-7|.
CASSLVGRLSYEQYF
TGTGCCAGCAGCTTAGTGGGCAGACTCTCCTACGAGCAGTACTTC
>.|TRBV7-8|TRBJ2-2|TRBD1
CASSLAEDRVTGELFF
TGTGCCAGCAGCTTAGCTGAAGACAGGGTCACCGGGGAGCTGTTTTTT
>once|TRBV7-9|TRBJ1-3|TRBD1
CASIQDRERFSSGNTIYF
TGTGCCAGCATCCAGGACAGGGAACGTTTTAGCTCTGGAAACACCATATATTTT
>.|TRBV6-5|TRBJ2-7|TRBD1
CASRDRALDEQYF
TGTGCCAGCCGGGACAGGGCACTTGACGAGCAGTACTTC
>.|TRBV28|TRBJ2-5|.
CASSLNRETQYF
TGTGCCAGCAGTTTAAATCGCGAGACCCAGTACTTC
>.|TRBV7-8|TRBJ1-4|.
CASSSQGVNEKLFF
TGTGCCAGCAGCTCCCAGGGTGTGAATGAAAAACTGTTTTTT
>.|TRBV30|TRBJ1-2|.
CAWSVHGYGYTF
TGTGCCTGGAGTGTACACGGCTATGGCTACACCTTC
>.|TRBV9|TRBJ1-6|.
CASSARYRDSSPLHF
TGTGCCAGCAGCGCCCGTTACAGGGATAGTTCACCCCTCCACTTT
>many|TRBV11-2|TRBJ1-3|.
CASSLDIGSGSTIYF
TGTGCCAGCAGCTTAGATATAGGGTCTGGAAGCACCATATATTTT
>.|TRBV5-4|TRBJ1-1|.
CASSQVQSAEAFF
TGTGCCAGCAGCCAGGTGCAGAGTGCTGAAGCTTTCTTT
>.|TRBV5-1|TRBJ1-2|.
CASSLGAPGADYGYTF
TGCGCCAGCAGCTTGGGGGCCCCAGGGGCCGACTATGGCTACACCTTC
>.|TRBV19|TRBJ1-2|.
CAVAPSGRGYTF
TGTGCCGTAGCCCCGTCGGGGCGGGGCTACACCTTC
>.|TRBV6-6|TRBJ1-1|.
CASSYSNTEAFF
TGTGCCAGCAGTTACTCGAACACTGAAGCTTTCTTT